This is a list of T cell receptor beta chains from one sample in a study of T-cell reconstitution after alpha-beta-depleted transplantation in children. TCRdb analysed the PCR reads with MiXCR anew, one entry per CDR3 protein. The table has roughly 300,000 distinct CDR3 sequences, approximately 9.6% seen once. Sequenced material: PBMCs from the stem cell graft donor, taken from the stem cell graft. The receptor set was obtained from a human donor who donated a stem cell graft to a child with SCID. Both conserved end residues are part of each CDR3. The order of the fields is J gene, V gene, CDR3 protein.

TRBJ2-7,TRBV18,CASSRRGTGESYEQYF
TRBJ1-2,TRBV19,CATANYKDAVPYGYTF
TRBJ2-7,TRBV12-3/TRBV12-4,CASSRTSGAYEQYF
TRBJ2-1,TRBV10-1,CASSESSGPMGEQFF
TRBJ2-5,TRBV6-1,CASTNARYQETQYF
TRBJ2-3,TRBV14,CASSQVRGIEDTQYF
TRBJ1-1,TRBV15,CATSRGDSGAFF
TRBJ2-3,TRBV10-3,CAISDEMESTDTQYF
TRBJ2-4,TRBV2,CATQRGLEAKNIQYF
TRBJ2-2,TRBV7-6,CASSLNPGLAITGELFF
TRBJ2-7,TRBV6-5,CASSGSGGGTYEQYF
TRBJ2-2,TRBV9,CASSPSGGLAGLELFF
TRBJ2-1,TRBV24-1,CATSDSYFSGEQFF
TRBJ1-4,TRBV5-1,CASSLDSSTNEKLFF
TRBJ2-7,TRBV7-3,CASSSLIGSYEQYF
TRBJ1-1,TRBV7-6,CASSQNLNTEAFF
TRBJ1-1,TRBV7-3,CASSLGGLPGAFF
TRBJ2-7,TRBV12-3/TRBV12-4,CASRPLSSPGEQYF
TRBJ1-6,TRBV28,CASSSGQGNNSPLHF
TRBJ1-4,TRBV7-6,CASSSWGGDEKLFF
TRBJ2-7,TRBV11-2,CASSRLGNELYEQYF
TRBJ2-4,TRBV3-1,CASSQEGRSKNIQYF
TRBJ2-7,TRBV5-8,CASSLGLAGTEQYF
TRBJ2-7,TRBV6-5,CASSYSTVPWGYEQYF
TRBJ2-3,TRBV4-2,CASSYLAGDTDTQYF
TRBJ2-4,TRBV20-1,CSAREGQGPLAKNIQYF
TRBJ2-1,TRBV6-1,CASSVGIGTLEQFF
TRBJ1-2,TRBV6-6,CASSDPGDDYTF
TRBJ2-3,TRBV10-3,CAISDLRRGTLSTDTQYF
TRBJ2-2,TRBV20-1,CSARDLGGANTGELFF
TRBJ1-1,TRBV6-5,CASRYLGGVGEAFF
TRBJ2-3,TRBV9,CASSVYSSGDRNTQYF
TRBJ2-7,TRBV5-5,CASSLTDRVLYNEQYF
TRBJ1-6,TRBV2,CASSDRVGNSPLHF
TRBJ2-2,TRBV25-1,CASSPEWQINTGELFF
TRBJ2-7,TRBV11-2,CASSPMLGSSYEQYF
TRBJ1-1,TRBV29-1,CSVWGRYTEAFF
TRBJ1-1,TRBV29-1,CSVSEGANTEAFF
TRBJ2-6,TRBV29-1,CSVGPGEGANVLTF
TRBJ2-5,TRBV20-1,CSAPRLAGRQETQYF
TRBJ2-5,TRBV15,CATSSGRRGGETQYF
TRBJ1-6,TRBV2,CASSRDIFSPLHF
TRBJ1-3,TRBV6-5,CASSYSNPGPSGNTIYF
TRBJ1-5,TRBV5-5,CASSFGTLNQPQHF